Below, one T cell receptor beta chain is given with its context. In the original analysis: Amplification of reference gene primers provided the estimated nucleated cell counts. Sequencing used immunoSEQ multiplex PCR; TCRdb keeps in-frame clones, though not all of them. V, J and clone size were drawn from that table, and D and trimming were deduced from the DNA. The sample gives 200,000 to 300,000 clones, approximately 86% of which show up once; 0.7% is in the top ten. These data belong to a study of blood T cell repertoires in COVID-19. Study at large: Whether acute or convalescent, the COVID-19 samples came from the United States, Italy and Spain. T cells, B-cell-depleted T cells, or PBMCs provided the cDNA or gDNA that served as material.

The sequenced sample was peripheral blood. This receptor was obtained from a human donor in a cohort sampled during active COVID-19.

CDR3 sequence (DNA): TGTGCCAGCAGCGCAGGGGGCGTTAAAGAGACCCAGTACTTC. This sequence encodes CASSAGGVKETQYF. The chain combines TRBV9 with TRBJ2-5; 8 bases are a match to TRBD1. There are 14 residues in the CDR3. Trimming at V came to 3 bases and at J to 3 bases, leaving 4 bases not matched to a gene. Germline CDR1 SGDLS, CDR2 YYNGEE. Complete variable domain (other parts from reference TRBV9 and TRBJ2-5): DSGVTQTPKHLITATGQRVTLRCSPRSGDLSVYWYQQSLDQGLQFLIQYYNGEERAKGNILERFSAQQFPDLHSELNLSSLELGDSALYFCASSAGGVKETQYFGPGTRLLVL.